A selection of T cell receptor beta chains follows, all from one sample in a study of brain metastases from non-small cell lung cancer. TCRdb's table, derived via immunoSEQ multiplex PCR, lists solely in-frame clones and lacks some. This sample carries 2,700 or so clones, about 79% of them seen once, and the ten largest clones take roughly 5%. The sample consisted of primary lung tumor tissue. The receptors come from a donor aged 40 or over with non-small cell lung cancer. CDR3s include the opening cysteine and the closing phenylalanine or tryptophan. Each record gives: D gene, V gene, clone size, J gene, CDR3 DNA, CDR3 protein. A D gene is named only where the DNA matches it firmly. Some rows have no size entry. The others give once, few or many, or a class for an expanded clone.

D gene: TRBD1; V gene: TRBV4-1; clone size: -; J gene: TRBJ2-1; CDR3 DNA: TGCGCCAGCAGCCCCCTTGGGGACAGGACCAATGAGCAGTTCTTC; CDR3 protein: CASSPLGDRTNEQFF
D gene: TRBD1; V gene: TRBV28; clone size: -; J gene: TRBJ1-6; CDR3 DNA: TGTGCCAGCCACCCAGGGGGTTCAGGTTCACCCCTCCACTTT; CDR3 protein: CASHPGGSGSPLHF
D gene: -; V gene: TRBV21-1; clone size: -; J gene: TRBJ1-2; CDR3 DNA: TGTGCCAGCAGCAAAGTCGGGGGGAATTATGGCTACACCTTC; CDR3 protein: CASSKVGGNYGYTF
D gene: -; V gene: TRBV6-2/TRBV6-3; clone size: -; J gene: TRBJ2-1; CDR3 DNA: TGTGCCAGCAGTTACGGTAATGAGCAGTTCTTC; CDR3 protein: CASSYGNEQFF
D gene: TRBD1; V gene: TRBV14; clone size: -; J gene: TRBJ2-7; CDR3 DNA: TGTGCCAGCAGCCAGTTGGACAGGGGGCCCTACGAGCAGTACTTC; CDR3 protein: CASSQLDRGPYEQYF
D gene: -; V gene: TRBV9; clone size: -; J gene: TRBJ2-1; CDR3 DNA: TGTGCCAGCAGCGTAGAAGCTCACTACAATGAGCAGTTCTTC; CDR3 protein: CASSVEAHYNEQFF
D gene: -; V gene: TRBV4-2; clone size: -; J gene: TRBJ2-4; CDR3 DNA: TGTGCCAGCAGCCAAGAAGGCAGCTTAGCCAAAAACATTCAGTACTTC; CDR3 protein: CASSQEGSLAKNIQYF
D gene: -; V gene: TRBV18; clone size: few; J gene: TRBJ2-2; CDR3 DNA: TGTGCCAGCTCACCATCCGGGACTTTGAACACCGGGGAGCTGTTTTTT; CDR3 protein: CASSPSGTLNTGELFF
D gene: -; V gene: TRBV11-1; clone size: few; J gene: TRBJ2-5; CDR3 DNA: TGTGCCAGCAGCTTGGTCGGTCGGACCCAGGCAGAGACCCAGTACTTC; CDR3 protein: CASSLVGRTQAETQYF
D gene: -; V gene: TRBV3-1/TRBV3-2; clone size: -; J gene: TRBJ1-1; CDR3 DNA: TGTGCCAGCAGCCAAGAGGCAGGTCTCACTGAAGCTTTCTTT; CDR3 protein: CASSQEAGLTEAFF
D gene: -; V gene: TRBV18; clone size: -; J gene: TRBJ1-1; CDR3 DNA: TGTGCCAGCTCACCACTCCCGCCACGGAACACTGAAGCTTTCTTT; CDR3 protein: CASSPLPPRNTEAFF
D gene: -; V gene: TRBV5-1; clone size: -; J gene: TRBJ2-7; CDR3 DNA: TGCGTCAGCAGCTTGGATAACCCGGGGGAGCAGTACTTC; CDR3 protein: CVSSLDNPGEQYF
D gene: -; V gene: TRBV18; clone size: -; J gene: TRBJ1-1; CDR3 DNA: TGTGCCAGCTCACCCAGACGGGACATTGAAGCTTTCTTT; CDR3 protein: CASSPRRDIEAFF
D gene: -; V gene: TRBV7-9; clone size: few; J gene: TRBJ1-1; CDR3 DNA: TGTGCCAGCAGACAAAGGGGGTTCACTGAAGCTTTCTTT; CDR3 protein: CASRQRGFTEAFF
D gene: -; V gene: TRBV5-5; clone size: -; J gene: TRBJ2-5; CDR3 DNA: TGTGCCAGCAGCTTGGGCGGAGGTGGAGAGACCCAGTACTTC; CDR3 protein: CASSLGGGGETQYF
D gene: -; V gene: TRBV18; clone size: once; J gene: TRBJ1-1; CDR3 DNA: TGTGCCAGCTCGACGGACAGCTTCCCAAACACTAAAGCTTTCTTT; CDR3 protein: CASSTDSFPNTKAFF
D gene: -; V gene: TRBV6-6; clone size: -; J gene: TRBJ1-5; CDR3 DNA: TGTGCCAGCAGTGCACCGGACTCGATTCGCAATCAGCCCCAGCATTTT; CDR3 protein: CASSAPDSIRNQPQHF